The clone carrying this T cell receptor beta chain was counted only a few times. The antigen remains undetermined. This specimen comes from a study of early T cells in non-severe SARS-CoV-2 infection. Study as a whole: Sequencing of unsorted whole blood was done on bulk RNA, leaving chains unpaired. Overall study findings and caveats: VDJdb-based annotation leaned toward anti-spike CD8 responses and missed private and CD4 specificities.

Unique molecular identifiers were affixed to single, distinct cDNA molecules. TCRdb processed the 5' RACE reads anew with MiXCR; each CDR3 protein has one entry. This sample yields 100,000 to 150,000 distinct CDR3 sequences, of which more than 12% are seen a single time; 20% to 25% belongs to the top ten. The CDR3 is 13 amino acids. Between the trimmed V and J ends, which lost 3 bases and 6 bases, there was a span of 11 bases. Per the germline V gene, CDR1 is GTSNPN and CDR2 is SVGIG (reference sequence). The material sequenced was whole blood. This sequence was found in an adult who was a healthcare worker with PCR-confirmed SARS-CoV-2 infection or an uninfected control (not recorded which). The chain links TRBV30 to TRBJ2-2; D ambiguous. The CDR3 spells CAWRRADAGELFF. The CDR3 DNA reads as TGTGCCTGGAGAAGGGCGGACGCCGGGGAGCTGTTTTTT.